This T cell receptor beta chain is from a study of T cell responses to AZD1222 COVID-19 vaccine. V was cut by 3 bases and J by 1 base, with 6 bases left in between. The germline CDR1 and CDR2 sequences are KGHSH and LQKENI. This CDR3 spans 13 amino acids. Study observations and caveats: Just 5 to 7 people given AZD1222 tested seropositive at baseline.

Comment on this clone: Its specificity is not known. Other DNA sequences from this sample encode an identical CDR3 as well.

TCRdb's copy holds only in-frame clones and misses some; the assay was immunoSEQ multiplex PCR. The table has 100,000 to 120,000 clones, about 88% seen once; the top ten hold roughly 1.5%. The sample in question was peripheral blood, obtained on day 0 of AZD1222 vaccination. This chain links TRBV18 with TRBJ1-1; maybe TRBD1 (5 bases). The source of this sequence is an adult in good health. The CDR3 DNA reads TGTGCCAGCTCACCCCAGGGGAACACTGAAGCTTTCTTT. Amino acids: CASSPQGNTEAFF. The entire variable domain, with the rest obtained from reference TRBV18 and TRBJ1-1, is as follows: NAGVMQNPRHLVRRRGQEARLRCSPMKGHSHVYWYRQLPEEGLKFMVYLQKENIIDESGMPKERFSAEFPKEGPSILRIQQVVRGDSAAYFCASSPQGNTEAFFGQGTRLTVV.